This T cell receptor (beta chain) was obtained from a study of T-cell reconstitution after alpha-beta-depleted transplantation in children. Unique molecular identifiers were incorporated into the prepared TCRbeta library. Each CDR3 protein gets one entry after TCRdb re-called the PCR reads with MiXCR. This table has approximately 430,000 distinct CDR3 sequences, about 16% appearing once. Germline V gene data show CDR1 as SEHNR and CDR2 as FQNEAQ (reference sequence). The ends lost 4 bases at V and 0 bases at J; junction bases unmatched: 9. The CDR3 runs 16 residues. This specimen was PBMCs, mostly from graft donor cells, taken 360 days after TCRalphabeta/CD19-depleted stem cell transplant. The V gene is TRBV7-9, the J gene TRBJ2-7; 7 positions agree with TRBD2. The sequence derives from a boy younger than two who had a stem cell transplant for Wiskott-Aldrich syndrome, so the T cells may come from the graft donor. The CDR3, as DNA: TGTGCCAGCAGCTGGGCCCAAGCGGGATCCTCCTACGAGCAGTACTTC. Translated: CASSWAQAGSSYEQYF. Supplemented by reference TRBV7-9 and TRBJ2-7, the full variable domain reads DTGVSQNPRHKITKRGQNVTFRCDPISEHNRLYWYRQTLGQGPEFLTYFQNEAQLEKSRLLSDRFSAERPKGSFSTLEIQRTEQGDSAMYLCASSWAQAGSSYEQYFGPGTRLTVT.